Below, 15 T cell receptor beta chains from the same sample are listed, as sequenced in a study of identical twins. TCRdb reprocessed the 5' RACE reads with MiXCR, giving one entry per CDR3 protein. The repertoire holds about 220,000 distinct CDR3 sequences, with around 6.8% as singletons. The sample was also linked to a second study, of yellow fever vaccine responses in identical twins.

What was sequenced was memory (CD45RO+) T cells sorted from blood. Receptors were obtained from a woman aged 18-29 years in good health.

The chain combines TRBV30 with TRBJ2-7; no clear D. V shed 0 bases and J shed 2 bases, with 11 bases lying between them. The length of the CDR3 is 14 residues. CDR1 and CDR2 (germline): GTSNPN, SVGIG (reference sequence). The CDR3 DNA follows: TGTGCCTGGAGTGTAATTAGGGAAGCCTACGAGCAGTACTTC. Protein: CAWSVIREAYEQYF.

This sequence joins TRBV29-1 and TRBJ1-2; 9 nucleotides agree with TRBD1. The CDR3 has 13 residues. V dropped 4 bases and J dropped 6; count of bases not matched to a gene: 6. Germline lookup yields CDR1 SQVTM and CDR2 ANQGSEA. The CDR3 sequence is CSVGTGGGNGYTF. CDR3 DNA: TGCAGCGTTGGAACAGGGGGCGGGAATGGCTACACCTTC.

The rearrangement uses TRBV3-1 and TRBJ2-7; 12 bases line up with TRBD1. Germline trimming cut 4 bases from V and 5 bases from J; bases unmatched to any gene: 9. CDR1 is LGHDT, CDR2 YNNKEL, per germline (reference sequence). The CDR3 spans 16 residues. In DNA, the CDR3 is TGTGCCAGCAGCCGGGGGACAGGGGGCCTCTTGGACGAGCAGTACTTC. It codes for CASSRGTGGLLDEQYF.

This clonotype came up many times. The CDR3 sequence: CASSQVTGRGRYNEQFF. CDR3 bases: TGTGCCAGCAGCCAAGTCACCGGGCGGGGCCGGTACAATGAGCAGTTCTTC. The chain is built from TRBV14 and TRBJ2-1; TRBD2 might be the D (6 bases). Germline-derived CDR1 and CDR2 are SGHDN and FVKESK. The CDR3 has 17 amino acids. V was cut by 1 base and J by 4 bases, with 17 bases left in between. Drawing the rest from reference TRBV14 and TRBJ2-1, the complete variable domain is EAGVTQFPSHSVIEKGQTVTLRCDPISGHDNLYWYRRVMGKEIKFLLHFVKESKQDESGMPNNRFLAERTGGTYSTLKVQPAELEDSGVYFCASSQVTGRGRYNEQFFGPGTRLTVL.

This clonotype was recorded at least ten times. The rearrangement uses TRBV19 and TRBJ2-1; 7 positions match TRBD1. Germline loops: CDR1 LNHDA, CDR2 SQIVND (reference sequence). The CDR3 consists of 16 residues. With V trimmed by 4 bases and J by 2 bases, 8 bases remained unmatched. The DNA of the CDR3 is TGTGCCAGTAGTAAAGACAGGGTTAGCCCCTACAATGAGCAGTTCTTC. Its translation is CASSKDRVSPYNEQFF.

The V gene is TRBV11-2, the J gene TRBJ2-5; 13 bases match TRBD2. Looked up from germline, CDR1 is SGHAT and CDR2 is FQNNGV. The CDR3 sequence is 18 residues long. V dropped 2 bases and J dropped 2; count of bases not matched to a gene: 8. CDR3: CASSLSARGLAGQETQYF. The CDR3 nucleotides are TGTGCCAGCAGCTTATCCGCCCGGGGACTAGCGGGACAAGAGACCCAGTACTTC.

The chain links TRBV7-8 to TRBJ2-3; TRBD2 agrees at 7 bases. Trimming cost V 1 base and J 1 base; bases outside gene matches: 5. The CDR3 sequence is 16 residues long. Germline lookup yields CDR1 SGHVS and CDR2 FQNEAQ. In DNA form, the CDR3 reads TGTGCCAGCAGCTTAGTGATCCGGGGGGGCACAGATACGCAGTATTTT. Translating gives CASSLVIRGGTDTQYF.

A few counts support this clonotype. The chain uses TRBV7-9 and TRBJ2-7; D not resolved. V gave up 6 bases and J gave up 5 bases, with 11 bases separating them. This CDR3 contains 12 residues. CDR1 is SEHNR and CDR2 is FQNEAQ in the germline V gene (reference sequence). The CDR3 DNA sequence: TGTGCCAGCAGTCCTAGTACCCACGAGCAGTACTTC. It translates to CASSPSTHEQYF.

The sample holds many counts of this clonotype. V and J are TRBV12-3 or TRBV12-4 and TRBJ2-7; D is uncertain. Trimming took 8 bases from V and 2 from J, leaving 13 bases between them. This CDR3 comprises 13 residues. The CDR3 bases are TGTGCCAGCTCCTGGGGTTACACCTACGAGCAGTACTTC. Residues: CASSWGYTYEQYF.

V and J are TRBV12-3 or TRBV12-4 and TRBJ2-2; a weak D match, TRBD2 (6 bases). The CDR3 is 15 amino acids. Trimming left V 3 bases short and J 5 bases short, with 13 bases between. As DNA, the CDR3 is TGTGCCAGCAGTTTTACTAGGGGAGGAACCGGGGAGCTGTTTTTT. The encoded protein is CASSFTRGGTGELFF.

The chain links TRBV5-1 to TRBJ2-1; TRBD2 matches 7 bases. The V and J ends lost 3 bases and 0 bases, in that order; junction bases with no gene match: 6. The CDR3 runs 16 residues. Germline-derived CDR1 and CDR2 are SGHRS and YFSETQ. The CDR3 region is CASSWGDYRSYNEQFF. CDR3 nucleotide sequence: TGCGCCAGCAGCTGGGGGGACTACCGCTCCTACAATGAGCAGTTCTTC.

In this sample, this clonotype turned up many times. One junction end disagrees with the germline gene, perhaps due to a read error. The CDR3 is CASSLPPWGGGPYEQYF. Here the CDR3 DNA reads TGTGCTAGCAGCTTGCCCCCCTGGGGCGGGGGTCCCTACGAGCAGTACTTC. This sequence joins TRBV7-7 and TRBJ2-7; 7 bases are shared with TRBD2. This CDR3 has 17 residues. Germline values: CDR1 SSHAT, CDR2 FNYEAQ (reference sequence).

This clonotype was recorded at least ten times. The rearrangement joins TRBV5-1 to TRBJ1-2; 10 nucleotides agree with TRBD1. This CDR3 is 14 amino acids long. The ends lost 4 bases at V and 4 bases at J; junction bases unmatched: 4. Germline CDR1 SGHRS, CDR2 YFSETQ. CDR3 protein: CASSPGTGVYGYTF. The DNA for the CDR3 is TGCGCCAGCAGCCCCGGGACAGGGGTCTATGGCTACACCTTC.

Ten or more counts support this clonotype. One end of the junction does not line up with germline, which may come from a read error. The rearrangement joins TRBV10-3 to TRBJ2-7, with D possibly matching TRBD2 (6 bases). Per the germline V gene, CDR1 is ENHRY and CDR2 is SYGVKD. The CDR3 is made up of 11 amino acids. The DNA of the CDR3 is TGTGCCATCAGTGACTCAGCGGGTACCCAATTC. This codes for CAISDSAGTQF.

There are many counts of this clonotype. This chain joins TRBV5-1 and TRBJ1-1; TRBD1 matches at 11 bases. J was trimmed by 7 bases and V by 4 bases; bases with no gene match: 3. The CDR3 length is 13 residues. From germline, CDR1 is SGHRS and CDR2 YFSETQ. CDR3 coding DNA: TGCGCCAGCAGCCCGGACAGGGGGCTTGAAGCTTTCTTT. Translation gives CASSPDRGLEAFF.